This TCR beta chain derives from a study of long-term antiretroviral therapy in people with HIV. A minimum of one pre-ART and two post-ART PBMC samples existed for each donor. This was the immunoSEQ v3.0 assay at survey level. Sequencing was performed with immunoSEQ multiplex PCR; in TCRdb, only in-frame clones are kept and a portion is missing. The sample includes some 11,000 clones, more than 80% seen only once; the top ten take roughly 17%. Notes on this clone: Its specificity is not known.

Points from the study as a whole: Across all time points, the repertoire was dominated by clones that expanded before ART. HIV repertoires spanned tighter CDR3 length ranges than controls did. Missing from the dataset were any data on ART adherence, viral resistance or therapy changes.

The CDR3 sequence is 13 residues long. Germline-derived CDR1 and CDR2 are LNHDA and SQIVND (reference sequence). After removal of 5 bases from V and 8 bases from J, the junction contained 8 bases not matched to a gene. The gene calls are TRBV19 and TRBJ1-2, with 7 bases lining up with TRBD1. Sequencing used unsorted PBMCs, obtained 3.4 years after starting antiretroviral therapy. The sequence was collected from a man aged 40-49 years with HIV. DNA for the CDR3: TGTGCCAGTAGTTCGACCGGGACAGCGGGCTACACCTTC. Translating it yields CASSSTGTAGYTF.